Below are 17 T cell receptor beta chains sequenced from a single sample in a study of T cells in Graves' hyperthyroidism and ophthalmopathy. Amplification of TCR beta CDR3 regions used RNA as the template. HTBI primers were employed in a first-round RT-PCR of the TCR CDR3. Using its own MiXCR run on the multiplex PCR reads, TCRdb lists one record per CDR3 protein. The repertoire consists of a few hundred thousand distinct CDR3 sequences, with roughly 15% occurring once and the leading ten covering roughly a fifth. Sequenced: blood. These receptors all come from a woman aged 55 to 70 with Graves' ophthalmopathy.

The V gene is TRBV3-1, the J gene TRBJ2-1; D is undetermined. The germline V and J ends were trimmed by 4 bases and 8 bases, with 15 bases remaining between them. Germline V gene lookup returns CDR1 LGHDT and CDR2 YNNKEL (reference sequence). This CDR3 is 14 amino acids long. The DNA for the CDR3 is TGTGCCAGCAGCCGTGGCATGGTGGGATATGAGCAGTTCTTC. Translation gives CASSRGMVGYEQFF.

This clonotype was seen repeatedly, ten times or more. This chain connects TRBV28 to TRBJ2-3; 7 bases map to TRBD1. J lost 0 bases, V lost 2 bases, and 2 bases had no gene match. This CDR3 region has 15 residues. Germline V gene sequence: CDR1 MDHEN, CDR2 SYDVKM. Here the CDR3 DNA reads TGTGCCAGCAGTTTACTGGGACAGAGCACAGATACGCAGTATTTT. Protein: CASSLLGQSTDTQYF. Looking up the rest from reference TRBV28 and TRBJ2-3 gives the full variable domain: DVKVTQSSRYLVKRTGEKVFLECVQDMDHENMFWYRQDPGLGLRLIYFSYDVKMKEKGDIPEGYSVSREKKERFSLILESASTNQTSMYLCASSLLGQSTDTQYFGPGTRLTVL.

This clonotype showed up just a few times. This rearrangement joins TRBV10-3 to TRBJ1-6; TRBD1 matches at 8 bases. This CDR3 is 15 amino acids long. V lost 3 bases to trimming and J lost 10 bases; unmatched junction nucleotides: 8. CDR1 is ENHRY, CDR2 SYGVKD, per germline. The CDR3 DNA reads TGTGCCATCAGTGACCCCGGACAGGGCACGTCACCCCTCCACTTT. The encoded protein is CAISDPGQGTSPLHF.

This clonotype was picked up many times. V and J are TRBV5-1 and TRBJ2-3; 9 bases line up with TRBD2. V lost 4 bases to trimming and J lost 3 bases; unmatched junction nucleotides: 3. The germline V gene encodes CDR1 SGHRS and CDR2 YFSETQ. The CDR3 is 14 amino acids. The CDR3 reads CASSGGRGTDTQYF. CDR3 coding DNA: TGCGCCAGCAGCGGCGGGAGGGGGACAGATACGCAGTATTTT.

This clonotype has at least ten counts. The chain joins TRBV28 to TRBJ2-3; possibly TRBD2 for D (5 bases). V shed 2 bases and J shed 0 bases, with 6 bases lying between them. CDR1 MDHEN and CDR2 SYDVKM come from the germline V gene. The CDR3 length is 14 residues. The DNA of the CDR3 is TGTGCCAGCAGTTTAGGAGGAAGCACAGATACGCAGTATTTT. Translating it yields CASSLGGSTDTQYF.

This clonotype appeared many times. The gene calls are TRBV5-1 and TRBJ2-7; 8 bases map to TRBD1. The CDR3 sequence is 15 residues long. Germline trimming cut 0 bases from V and 2 bases from J; bases unmatched to any gene: 4. Looked up from germline, CDR1 is SGHRS and CDR2 is YFSETQ. The CDR3 is CASSLAGGNPYEQYF. CDR3 bases: TGCGCCAGCAGCTTGGCAGGGGGCAACCCCTACGAGCAGTACTTC.

This clonotype has at least ten counts. The chain couples TRBV7-8 to TRBJ2-5, with D perhaps TRBD1 or TRBD2 (5 bases each). This CDR3 has 15 amino acids. Germline V CDR1 and CDR2: SGHVS, FQNEAQ. V was pared by 3 bases and J by 3 bases, with 14 bases between. The CDR3 region is CASSLGSDRKETQYF. In DNA, the CDR3 is TGTGCCAGCAGCTTGGGGAGCGACAGAAAAGAGACCCAGTACTTC.

At least ten counts were recorded for this clonotype. The chain has TRBV6-1 and TRBJ2-7; the match to TRBD2 covers 7 bases. The CDR3 is 15 residues long. Germline-derived CDR1 and CDR2 are MNHNS and SASEGT. V lost 2 bases to trimming and J lost 5 bases; unmatched junction nucleotides: 9. CDR3 sequence (DNA): TGTGCCAGCAGTGAATTGCGGGAGAGATTTCACGAGCAGTACTTC. Its translation is CASSELRERFHEQYF.

In this sample, this clonotype turned up once. The chain joins TRBV5-1 to TRBJ2-7; D tentatively fits TRBD1 or TRBD2 (5 bases each). The length of the CDR3 is 15 residues. V lost 0 bases to trimming and J lost 2 bases, with 12 bases between them. CDR1 is SGHRS, CDR2 YFSETQ, per germline. The CDR3 spells CASSLEPGSPYEQYF. The CDR3 DNA is TGCGCCAGCAGCTTGGAGCCAGGGAGCCCCTACGAGCAGTACTTC.

In this sample, this clonotype turned up many times. This sequence joins TRBV30 and TRBJ1-5; a weak D match, TRBD1 (5 bases). Deletions cut 2 bases from V and 6 bases from J, with 17 bases between. Germline V CDR1 and CDR2: GTSNPN, SVGIG (reference sequence). The CDR3 consists of 15 residues. CDR3 residues: CAWSIGTGPGQPQHF. CDR3 bases: TGTGCCTGGAGTATCGGGACGGGTCCGGGTCAGCCCCAGCATTTT.

This clonotype was detected ten times or more. The rearrangement uses TRBV5-1 and TRBJ1-5; 10 bases are shared with TRBD1. Trimming removed 4 bases from V and 2 bases from J; junction bases left unmatched: 9. This CDR3 has 17 amino acids. CDR1 and CDR2 (germline): SGHRS, YFSETQ. Here the CDR3 DNA reads TGCGCCAGCAGCCGTACCGGGACAGGGGAGGGCAATCAGCCCCAGCATTTT. Amino acids: CASSRTGTGEGNQPQHF.

This clonotype was detected a few times. The chain has TRBV10-3 and TRBJ1-1; 9 bases line up with TRBD1. V trimming: 9 bases; J trimming: 2 bases; junction bases outside the gene matches: 4. The germline V gene encodes CDR1 ENHRY and CDR2 SYGVKD. The CDR3 covers 13 residues. The CDR3 spells CAITTGGNTEAFF. The CDR3 coding sequence is TGTGCCATTACGACAGGGGGTAACACTGAAGCTTTCTTT.

The chain uses TRBV6-2 or TRBV6-3 and TRBJ2-7, with D uncertain. The germline V and J ends were trimmed by 1 base and 12 bases, with 10 bases remaining between them. The CDR3 has 11 residues. Germline values: CDR1 MNHEY, CDR2 SVGEGT. CDR3 in amino acids: CASSYWPRWYF. The CDR3 DNA follows: TGTGCCAGCAGTTACTGGCCCCGGTGGTACTTC.

A word on this clonotype: A read error may produce the germline difference seen at one junction end. This chain joins TRBV11-2 and TRBJ1-1; D perhaps matches TRBD1 (6 bases). The CDR3 is 14 amino acids. Germline CDR1 and CDR2: SGHAT and FQNNGV. The CDR3 DNA is TGTGCCAGCAGCGTAGTAGGAGGGGACACTGAAGCTCTCTTT. Translated: CASSVVGGDTEALF. The complete variable domain, with remaining parts taken from reference TRBV11-2 and TRBJ1-1, reads EAGVAQSPRYKIIEKRQSVAFWCNPISGHATLYWYQQILGQGPKLLIQFQNNGVVDDSQLPKDRFSAERLKGVDSTLKIQPAKLEDSAVYLCASSVVGGDTEALFGQGTRLTVV.

This clonotype was picked up a small number of times. This chain links TRBV20-1 with TRBJ2-4; D is ambiguous. Germline V gene data show CDR1 as DFQATT and CDR2 as SNEGSKA (reference sequence). The CDR3 is 16 amino acids. Trimming cost V 0 bases and J 0 bases, with 12 bases left between them. The CDR3 reads CSARDWAFLAKNIQYF. The CDR3 DNA reads TGCAGTGCTAGAGATTGGGCGTTCCTAGCCAAAAACATTCAGTACTTC.

The chain links TRBV25-1 to TRBJ1-1; 10 nucleotides line up with TRBD1. This CDR3 comprises 13 residues. J was trimmed by 11 bases and V by 4 bases; bases with no gene match: 7. Germline V gene sequence: CDR1 MGHDK, CDR2 SYGVNS. The CDR3 sequence is CASSGGTGEKAFF. In DNA form, the CDR3 reads TGTGCCAGCAGTGGGGGGACAGGGGAAAAGGCTTTCTTT.

In this sample, this clonotype turned up once. The V gene is TRBV24-1, the J gene TRBJ1-2, with D possibly being TRBD1 (5 bases). V shed 3 bases and J shed 8 bases, with 12 bases lying between them. The germline gives CDR1 KGHDR, CDR2 SFDVKD. This CDR3 is built from 13 residues. The CDR3 DNA reads as TGTGCCACCAGTGATCCCGGGACTCGCGGCTACACCTTC. This sequence encodes CATSDPGTRGYTF.